Shown below are 27 T cell receptor beta chains from a single sample sequenced in a study of HIV-infected patients and healthy controls (dated by TCRdb to 2013 to 2014). The library was prepared using 5' RACE. The sequencing machine was an Illumina MiSeq. 400 to 650 ng RNA was reverse transcribed with SuperScript III using primers against the alpha and beta constant regions. Separate alpha and beta chain libraries were generated by chain-specific third strand synthesis with multiplexing indices. TCRdb's own reprocessing of the public reads used fastp at Q25 and MiXCR and kept productive beta chains. Rows with one shared CDR3 protein collapse into an entry with the most common genes and DNA. Within this sample are some 14,000 distinct CDR3 sequences, with roughly 12% of them counted one time only. Of the sample, about 40% is held by the ten largest clones. Follow-up blood from HIV-infected patients was collected roughly three months, about 14 weeks, after antiretroviral therapy began. Since whole blood was used without any cell fractionation, the repertoire reflected all peripheral T cells in unsorted form.

Sample: blood, taken during antiretroviral therapy. These TCRs come from an adult with HIV infection. The donor label of this sample is uncertain.

This clonotype was seen ten or more times. The chain carries TRBV12-3 or TRBV12-4 and TRBJ2-1; 10 bases are a match to TRBD1. J was trimmed by 8 bases and V by 4 bases; bases with no gene match: 8. The CDR3 is 15 amino acids. CDR3 sequence reads: CASSYPGQGIYEQFF. CDR3 sequence (DNA): TGTGCCAGCAGTTACCCGGGACAGGGGATCTATGAGCAGTTCTTC.

This clonotype was detected many times. The chain joins TRBV28 to TRBJ2-3; the D is unclear. CDR1 is MDHEN and CDR2 is SYDVKM in the germline V gene. V was trimmed by 2 bases and J by 3 bases, leaving 15 bases between them. CDR3 length equals 16 residues. The CDR3 protein is CASSLVGRGTTDTQYF. The CDR3 DNA follows: TGTGCCAGCAGTTTAGTAGGTCGCGGCACAACAGATACGCAGTATTTT.

About this clonotype: A much larger clonotype is one base distant, so this may be a read error. The chain links TRBV11-3 to TRBJ2-1, with D perhaps TRBD1 or TRBD2 (5 bases each). The CDR3 covers 15 residues. CDR1 is SGHNT and CDR2 is YENEEA in the germline V gene. With 9 bases removed from V and 5 bases from J, the gap between germline ends came to 20 bases. CDR3 in DNA: TGTGCCAGAAGCCGGACGGGGCTTCGGGACAATGAGCAGTTCTTC. Protein sequence: CARSRTGLRDNEQFF.

This clonotype was counted at least ten times. The genes are TRBV29-1 and TRBJ2-7; D may be TRBD2 (7 bases). The ends were cut back, 8 bases at V and 2 bases at J, with 19 bases in the middle. The germline gives CDR1 SQVTM, CDR2 ANQGSEA. The CDR3 has 14 residues. As DNA, the CDR3 is TGCAGCAGGGGGGGACCGGCTACTCCCTACGAGCAGTACTTC. Translated, it gives CSRGGPATPYEQYF.

This clonotype was seen ten or more times. The V call is TRBV4-2, the J call TRBJ2-5; D remains ambiguous. V was cut by 0 bases and J by 5 bases, with 7 bases left in between. The CDR3 consists of 13 residues. Germline CDR1 and CDR2: LGHNA and YNFKEQ. CDR3 in amino acids: CASSQDHRETQYF. As DNA, the CDR3 is TGTGCCAGCAGCCAAGATCATCGGGAGACCCAGTACTTC.

The sample holds many counts of this clonotype. The V call is TRBV4-2, the J call TRBJ2-5, with D perhaps TRBD2 (6 bases). V was trimmed by 0 bases and J by 4 bases, leaving 12 bases between them. Germline CDR1 LGHNA, CDR2 YNFKEQ. CDR3 length: 15 amino acids. The CDR3 DNA is TGTGCCAGCAGCCAAGAATCGGGAGCGGGAGAGACCCAGTACTTC. Translated: CASSQESGAGETQYF.

This clonotype was seen more than once but under ten times. The chain couples TRBV3-1 to TRBJ2-7, with TRBD1 identical over 8 bases. The CDR3 totals 14 residues. Germline-derived CDR1 and CDR2 are LGHDT and YNNKEL (reference sequence). With V trimmed by 8 bases and J by 0 bases, 6 bases remained unmatched. CDR3 DNA sequence: TGTGCCAGCCAAGAGCAGGGGGCCTCCTACGAGCAGTACTTC. Amino acids: CASQEQGASYEQYF.

There are many counts of this clonotype. The chain employs TRBV7-9 and TRBJ2-3; 10 bases agree with TRBD1. The CDR3 covers 16 residues. The V and J ends lost 5 bases and 3 bases, in that order; junction bases with no gene match: 8. Germline V gives CDR1 SEHNR, CDR2 FQNEAQ (reference sequence). The CDR3 bases are TGTGCCAGCAGCGCTCCGACAGGGGGCTGGACAGATACGCAGTATTTT. Translation: CASSAPTGGWTDTQYF.

This chain joins TRBV7-2 and TRBJ2-1, with D unresolved. Germline CDR1 and CDR2: SGHTA and FQGNSA. V shed 3 bases and J shed 12 bases, with 9 bases lying between them. CDR3 length equals 11 residues. Here the CDR3 DNA reads TGTGCCAGCAGCTTCGGCATCGGGCAGTTCTTC. It yields the protein CASSFGIGQFF. Full variable domain (outside the CDR3, taken from reference TRBV7-2 and TRBJ2-1): GAGVSQSPSNKVTEKGKDVELRCDPISGHTALYWYRQSLGQGLEFLIYFQGNSAPDKSGLPSDRFSAERTGGSVSTLTIQRTQQEDSAVYLCASSFGIGQFFGPGTRLTVL.

This clonotype was picked up many times. V usage is TRBV6-2 or TRBV6-3 and J usage is TRBJ2-3; TRBD1 might be the D (6 bases). The CDR3 contains 16 residues. Germline loops: CDR1 MNHEY, CDR2 SVGEGT. Trimming stripped 5 bases from V and 2 bases from J, with 17 bases between. The CDR3 DNA reads TGTGCCAGCAGTGGCCGGGCAGGGGCCATCACAGATACGCAGTATTTT. It yields the protein CASSGRAGAITDTQYF.

This clonotype was picked up many times. V is TRBV29-1 and J is TRBJ2-5; D not certain. The CDR3 extends over 11 amino acids. The V end was cut by 0 bases, the J end by 5 bases, with 4 bases between. CDR1 SQVTM and CDR2 ANQGSEA come from the germline V gene. This CDR3 is CSVEDLETQYF. The CDR3 coding sequence is TGCAGCGTTGAAGATCTTGAGACCCAGTACTTC.

Ten or more counts support this clonotype. The chain has TRBV5-1 and TRBJ1-4, with D uncertain. This CDR3 contains 16 residues. The germline V gene has CDR1 SGHRS and CDR2 YFSETQ. Trimming stripped 8 bases from V and 0 bases from J, with 17 bases between. CDR3 sequence reads: CASREKHSSTNEKLFF. The CDR3 DNA reads as TGCGCCAGTAGGGAGAAGCACTCATCAACTAATGAAAAACTGTTTTTT.

This clonotype was counted many times. The rearrangement joins TRBV10-3 to TRBJ2-5, with 12 bases fitting TRBD1. V was pared by 5 bases and J by 7 bases, with 11 bases of the junction left unmatched. There are 16 residues in the CDR3. In germline, CDR1 is ENHRY, CDR2 SYGVKD. Here the CDR3 DNA reads TGTGCCATCAGTCCCAGGGACAGGGGGCTTAGCGGGACCCAGTACTTC. Residues: CAISPRDRGLSGTQYF.

This clonotype was observed many times. The rearrangement links TRBV5-1 to TRBJ2-2, with D maybe TRBD1 (6 bases). From germline, CDR1 is SGHRS and CDR2 YFSETQ. The CDR3 length is 16 residues. V was trimmed by 4 bases and J by 0 bases, leaving 13 bases between them. The CDR3 nucleotides read TGCGCCAGCAGCCTGCCAACAGGGCCGAACACCGGGGAGCTGTTTTTT. Protein product: CASSLPTGPNTGELFF.

This clonotype occurred many times. The rearrangement uses TRBV6-1 and TRBJ2-3, with 8 positions matching TRBD1. Unmatched junction bases numbered 3, after V lost 6 bases and J lost 4 bases. The CDR3 spans 13 residues. Germline V CDR1 and CDR2: MNHNS, SASEGT. The CDR3 loop reads CASSEDRADTQYF. The CDR3 bases are TGTGCCAGCAGCGAGGACAGGGCAGATACGCAGTATTTT.

This clonotype has a count of ten or more. The chain joins TRBV11-2 to TRBJ2-1, with 8 bases fitting TRBD2. CDR3 length equals 17 residues. J gave up 8 bases and V 1 base, and 13 bases lay outside the gene matches. From germline, CDR1 is SGHAT and CDR2 FQNNGV. The CDR3 bases are TGTGCCAGCAGCTTAGGGTCACGAGGAGCGGGAGACCATGAGCAGTTCTTC. Residues: CASSLGSRGAGDHEQFF.

Ten or more counts support this clonotype. This rearrangement joins TRBV20-1 to TRBJ1-3; 7 positions match TRBD1. V dropped 3 bases and J dropped 0; count of bases not matched to a gene: 5. CDR1 and CDR2 (germline): DFQATT, SNEGSKA (reference sequence). The CDR3 runs to 15 residues. The DNA for the CDR3 is TGCAGTGCTAGGGGACAGAGTCGCTCTGGAAACACCATATATTTT. Its translation is CSARGQSRSGNTIYF.

The chain carries TRBV2 and TRBJ2-4; 7 positions agree with TRBD2. V was clipped by 6 bases and J by 3 bases; unmatched bases: 11. Germline CDR1 SNHLY, CDR2 FYNNEI. This CDR3 is 16 amino acids long. CDR3 DNA: TGTGCCAGCAGGGTTGAGCTAGCGGAAAGCAAAAACATTCAGTACTTC. It codes for CASRVELAESKNIQYF.

V is TRBV5-1 and J is TRBJ2-5, with a possible D match to TRBD2 (5 bases). The V gene's germline CDR1 is SGHRS and CDR2 YFSETQ. The CDR3 loop spans 16 amino acids. V was pared by 2 bases and J by 4 bases, with 18 bases between. The CDR3 coding sequence is TGCGCCAGCAGCTTCGCTAGCTTGCTAGGCGTAGAGACCCAGTACTTC. Translated, it gives CASSFASLLGVETQYF.

The chain employs TRBV7-8 and TRBJ2-6; 8 bases agree with TRBD1. V trimming: 0 bases; J trimming: 2 bases; junction bases outside the gene matches: 0. This CDR3 spans 16 amino acids. The germline V gene encodes CDR1 SGHVS and CDR2 FQNEAQ. This CDR3 reads CASSLAQGAGANVLTF. The CDR3, as DNA: TGTGCCAGCAGCTTAGCACAGGGGGCTGGGGCCAACGTCCTGACTTTC.

The J gene is TRBJ2-1, the V gene TRBV20-1, with D maybe TRBD1 (6 bases). Germline CDR1 is DFQATT and CDR2 is SNEGSKA (reference sequence). CDR3 length: 16 amino acids. Between the trimmed V and J ends, which lost 1 base and 0 bases, there was a span of 13 bases. CDR3 loop: CSARAGTPGSYNEQFF. The CDR3 region has the DNA TGCAGTGCTAGAGCCGGGACACCCGGCTCCTACAATGAGCAGTTCTTC.

At least ten counts were recorded for this clonotype. The rearrangement joins TRBV27 to TRBJ2-3, with 10 nucleotides matching TRBD2. The CDR3 is 14 amino acids. Germline V gives CDR1 MNHEY, CDR2 SMNVEV (reference sequence). Trimming took 6 bases from V and 0 from J; bases not matched to a gene: 0. CDR3 loop: CASRLAGSTDTQYF. CDR3 DNA sequence: TGTGCCAGCAGACTAGCGGGGAGCACAGATACGCAGTATTTT.

Many counts were recorded for this clonotype. The chain is built from TRBV6-2 or TRBV6-3 and TRBJ2-7; D unresolved. The germline V gene has CDR1 MNHEY and CDR2 SVGEGT. This CDR3 has 14 residues. V gave up 6 bases and J gave up 1 base, with 13 bases separating them. Here the CDR3 reads CASSPLSGSYEQYF. CDR3 DNA: TGTGCCAGCAGCCCGCTATCCGGGTCCTACGAGCAGTACTTC.

V is TRBV28 and J is TRBJ2-7; 11 positions match TRBD2. V shed 6 bases and J 2 bases; nucleotides not matched to a gene: 6. Germline CDR1 reads MDHEN; CDR2 reads SYDVKM. There are 15 residues in the CDR3. CDR3 bases: TGTGCCAGCAGCCCTCGACTAGCGGGAACCTACGAGCAGTACTTC. Amino acid sequence: CASSPRLAGTYEQYF.

This clonotype was seen at least ten times. This chain links TRBV7-2 with TRBJ2-1; TRBD1 matches 7 bases. The CDR3 contains 13 residues. With V trimmed by 5 bases and J by 5 bases, 3 bases remained unmatched. Germline CDR1 and CDR2: SGHTA and FQGNSA. CDR3 protein: CASSKDRHNEQFF. The CDR3 nucleotides are TGTGCCAGCAGCAAGGACAGGCACAATGAGCAGTTCTTC.

The count of this clonotype is one. The rearrangement joins TRBV14 to TRBJ1-1, with a weak D call TRBD1 (5 bases). V was clipped by 5 bases and J by 3 bases, with 13 bases between them. The CDR3 has 14 residues. CDR1 is SGHDN, CDR2 FVKESK, per germline. CDR3 protein: CASSYLGVDTEAFF. The CDR3 DNA is TGTGCCAGCAGCTATTTGGGGGTTGACACTGAAGCTTTCTTT.

This clonotype occurred many times. The rearrangement uses TRBV5-4 and TRBJ1-2, with D perhaps TRBD1 (5 bases). This CDR3 is built from 16 residues. V was shortened by 4 bases and J by 5 bases, with 21 bases between the two germline ends. Per the germline V gene, CDR1 is SGHNT and CDR2 is YYREEE (reference sequence). Here the CDR3 reads CASSPNPEGRPYGYTF. The CDR3, as DNA: TGTGCCAGCAGCCCAAACCCGGAGGGGCGCCCTTATGGCTACACCTTC.